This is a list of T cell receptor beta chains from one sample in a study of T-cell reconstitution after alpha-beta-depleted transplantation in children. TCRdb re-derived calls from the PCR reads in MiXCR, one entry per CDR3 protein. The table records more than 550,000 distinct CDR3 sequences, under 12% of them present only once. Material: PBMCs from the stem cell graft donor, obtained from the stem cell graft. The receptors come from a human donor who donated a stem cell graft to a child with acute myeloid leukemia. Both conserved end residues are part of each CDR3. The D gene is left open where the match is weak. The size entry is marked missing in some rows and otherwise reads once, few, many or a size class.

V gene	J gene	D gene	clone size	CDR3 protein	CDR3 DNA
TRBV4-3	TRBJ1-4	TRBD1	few	CASSQDRTGPTNEKLFF	TGCGCCAGCAGCCAAGATAGGACAGGGCCAACTAATGAAAAACTGTTTTTT
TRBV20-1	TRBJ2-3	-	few	CSAAGGTDTQYF	TGCAGTGCAGCCGGGGGCACAGATACGCAGTATTTT
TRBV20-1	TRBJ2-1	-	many	CSARSIWAATSSYNEQFF	TGCAGTGCTAGATCGATTTGGGCGGCAACGAGCTCCTACAATGAGCAGTTCTTC
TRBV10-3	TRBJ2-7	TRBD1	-	CAISEGRTGEQYF	TGTGCCATCAGTGAGGGCAGGACAGGCGAGCAGTACTTC
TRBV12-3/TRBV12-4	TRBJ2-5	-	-	CASSSGSAETQYF	TGTGCCAGCTCCTCGGGCTCGGCAGAGACCCAGTACTTC
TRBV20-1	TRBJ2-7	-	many	CSAREPKGGNYEQYF	TGCAGTGCTAGAGAGCCCAAGGGAGGAAACTACGAGCAGTACTTC
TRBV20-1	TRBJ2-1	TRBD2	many	CSADGTRTYNEQFF	TGCAGTGCTGACGGGACTAGGACTTACAATGAGCAGTTCTTC
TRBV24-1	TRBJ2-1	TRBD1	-	CATSVPGQGRNNEQFF	TGTGCCACCAGTGTTCCGGGACAGGGTAGGAACAATGAGCAGTTCTTC
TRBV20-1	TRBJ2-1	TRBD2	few	CSARGWSQLAGSYNEQFF	TGCAGTGCTAGAGGGTGGTCCCAGCTAGCGGGATCTTACAATGAGCAGTTCTTC
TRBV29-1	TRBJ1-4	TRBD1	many	CSVEGQGQEKLFF	TGCAGCGTTGAGGGACAGGGTCAAGAAAAACTGTTTTTT
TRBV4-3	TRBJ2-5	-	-	CASSRLTGQETQYF	TGCGCCAGCAGCCGTCTGACTGGCCAAGAGACCCAGTACTTC
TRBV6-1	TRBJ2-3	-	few	CASSETLYTDTQYF	TGTGCCAGCAGTGAGACACTGTACACAGATACGCAGTATTTT
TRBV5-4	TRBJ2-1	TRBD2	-	CASSLDGRAYSEQFF	TGTGCCAGCAGCTTGGACGGGAGGGCCTACAGTGAGCAGTTCTTC
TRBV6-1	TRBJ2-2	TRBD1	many	CASSALQGESGELFF	TGTGCCAGCAGTGCCCTTCAGGGGGAGTCCGGGGAGCTGTTTTTT
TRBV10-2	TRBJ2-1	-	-	CASSESKTGSSYNEQFF	TGCGCCAGCAGTGAGTCGAAAACGGGGAGCTCCTACAATGAGCAGTTCTTC
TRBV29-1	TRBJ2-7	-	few	CSVTRSRRPGTSYEQYF	TGCAGCGTTACCCGATCCAGGAGGCCAGGGACCTCCTACGAGCAGTACTTC
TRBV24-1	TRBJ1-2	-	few	CATSGAGKDGYTF	TGTGCCACCAGTGGCGCGGGGAAAGATGGCTACACCTTC
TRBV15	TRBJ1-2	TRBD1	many	CATSRGDRGGPYGYTF	TGTGCCACCAGCAGAGGGGACAGGGGAGGACCCTATGGCTACACCTTC
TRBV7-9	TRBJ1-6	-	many	CASSPGQGGNSPLHF	TGTGCCAGCAGCCCAGGGCAGGGCGGTAATTCACCCCTCCACTTT
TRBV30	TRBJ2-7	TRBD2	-	CAWVSSGLPYEQYF	TGTGCCTGGGTATCTAGCGGGCTACCCTACGAGCAGTACTTC
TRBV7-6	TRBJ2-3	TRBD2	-	CASNSGRDTDTQYF	TGTGCCAGCAATAGCGGGAGGGACACAGATACGCAGTATTTT
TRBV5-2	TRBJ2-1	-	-	CAMSPGLAVLATYNEQFF	TGTGCCATGAGCCCCGGACTAGCGGTCTTAGCGACATACAATGAGCAGTTCTTC
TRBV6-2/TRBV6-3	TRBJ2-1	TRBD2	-	CASAAGASQIDEQFF	TGTGCCAGCGCAGCGGGAGCATCCCAGATCGATGAGCAGTTCTTC
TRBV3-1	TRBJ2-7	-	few	CASSQGATGASEQYF	TGTGCCAGCAGCCAAGGTGCCACGGGTGCGAGCGAGCAGTACTTC
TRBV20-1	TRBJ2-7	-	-	CSARPGVVYEQYF	TGCAGTGCTAGGCCGGGAGTAGTCTACGAGCAGTACTTC
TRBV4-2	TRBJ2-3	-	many	CASSQGTSTDTQYF	TGTGCCAGCAGCCAAGGGACTAGCACAGATACGCAGTATTTT
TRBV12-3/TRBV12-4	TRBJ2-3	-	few	CASTKRLPMGETQYF	TGTGCCAGCACCAAAAGACTCCCGATGGGGGAAACGCAGTATTTT
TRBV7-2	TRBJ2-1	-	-	CASSFPYNEQFF	TGTGCCAGCAGCTTTCCCTACAATGAGCAGTTCTTC
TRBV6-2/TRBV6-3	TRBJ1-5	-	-	CASSYVNGQTFPSNQPQHF	TGTGCCAGCAGTTACGTAAACGGACAGACGTTCCCTAGCAATCAGCCCCAGCATTTT
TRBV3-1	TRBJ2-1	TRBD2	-	CASCLGTSGRENYNEQFF	TGTGCCAGCTGTTTGGGGACTAGCGGGAGAGAGAACTATAATGAGCAGTTCTTC
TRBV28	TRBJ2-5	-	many	CASSFGGGGLQETQYF	TGTGCCAGCAGTTTTGGGGGAGGGGGACTACAAGAGACCCAGTACTTC